This TCR beta chain was found in a study of Ad26.COV2.S vaccination and SARS-CoV-2 variants. Study information: Ad26.COV2.S arm of COV1001 included the donor. Study outcomes and limitations: Breadth, reportedly substantial, characterized the spike-specific CD8+ and CD4+ T cell responses after vaccination.

The CDR3 is 13 residues long. CDR1 and CDR2 (germline): DFQATT, SNEGSKA (reference sequence). Trimming took 3 bases from V and 5 from J, leaving 13 bases between them. The treatment here: about 20 received Ad26.COV2.S at low or high dose, single or two shots; about 5 received placebo; per-sample allocation not given. Day 63 after the first injection of vaccine or placebo was the sampling time. The assay was immunoSEQ multiplex PCR, and TCRdb's table has in-frame clones only and misses some. The repertoire holds some 350,000 clones, with around 83% as singletons. Points on this clone: The target antigen is unknown.

The rearrangement uses TRBV20-1 and TRBJ2-5, with D perhaps TRBD1 or TRBD2 (5 bases each). The material was peripheral blood, obtained in a trial of Ad26.COV2.S vaccine versus placebo. The clonotype was recovered from a person between 18 and 59 years old who received the Ad26.COV2.S COVID-19 vaccine or a placebo. For the CDR3, the DNA is TGCAGTGCTAGTATCAGGGACGAGGAGACCCAGTACTTC. Its protein product is CSASIRDEETQYF.